One sample yielded the 31 T cell receptor beta chains listed below, sequenced in a study of T cells in Graves' hyperthyroidism and ophthalmopathy. TCR beta CDR3 regions were amplified from RNA. HTBI primers drove first-round RT-PCR of the TCR CDR3. From the multiplex PCR reads, TCRdb called clonotypes with MiXCR, one entry per CDR3 protein. The data show a few hundred thousand distinct CDR3 sequences, around 21% seen once. The sequenced sample consisted of blood. The source is a man between 18 and 29 years old with Graves' hyperthyroidism.

This clonotype was seen at least ten times. This sequence joins TRBV6-1 and TRBJ1-3; possible D gene TRBD1, 5 bases. CDR1 MNHNS and CDR2 SASEGT come from the germline V gene. The CDR3 totals 13 residues. The V end was cut by 6 bases, the J end by 5 bases, with 11 bases between. CDR3 DNA sequence: TGTGCCAGCAGCGCAGGGTTGAGAAACACCATATATTTT. It specifies CASSAGLRNTIYF.

This clonotype was seen only a few times. CDR3 residues: CASSWAGTGMGQETQYF. The DNA for the CDR3 is TGCGCCAGCAGCTGGGCCGGGACAGGGATGGGACAAGAGACCCAGTACTTC. The chain couples TRBV5-1 to TRBJ2-5, with 9 bases lining up with TRBD1. Germline values: CDR1 SGHRS, CDR2 YFSETQ. Unmatched junction bases numbered 11, after V lost 3 bases and J lost 2 bases. The CDR3 contains 17 residues.

There are a few counts of this clonotype. The chain has TRBV9 and TRBJ2-7; perhaps TRBD1 as D (5 bases). With 0 bases removed from V and 0 bases from J, the gap between germline ends came to 7 bases. The CDR3 length is 14 residues. Germline V CDR1 and CDR2: SGDLS, YYNGEE. This CDR3 reads CASSVEQVSYEQYF. The DNA of the CDR3 is TGTGCCAGCAGCGTAGAACAGGTCTCCTACGAGCAGTACTTC.

The V gene is TRBV7-6, the J gene TRBJ2-2; tentative D call: TRBD1 (5 bases). The germline V gene has CDR1 SGHVS and CDR2 FNYEAQ. Between the trimmed V and J ends, which lost 1 base and 1 base, there was a span of 10 bases. This CDR3 has 16 amino acids. The CDR3 reads CASSLVARGNTGELFF. The CDR3 coding sequence is TGTGCCAGCAGCTTAGTGGCAAGGGGGAACACCGGGGAGCTGTTTTTT.

This clonotype was seen at least ten times. V gene TRBV12-3 or TRBV12-4 combines with J gene TRBJ2-5, with D tentatively TRBD1 (6 bases). Between the trimmed V and J ends, which lost 2 bases and 4 bases, there was a span of 11 bases. The CDR3 sequence is 14 residues long. CDR3 residues: CASSLNREGETQYF. CDR3 bases: TGTGCCAGCAGTTTAAACAGGGAAGGAGAGACCCAGTACTTC.

The rearrangement joins TRBV4-2 to TRBJ2-7, with 12 bases lining up with TRBD2. J gave up 3 bases and V 1 base, and 1 base lay outside the gene matches. CDR1 and CDR2 (germline): LGHNA, YNFKEQ. The CDR3 runs to 15 residues. This chain's CDR3 is CASSQVGLAGYEQYF. The CDR3 nucleotides read TGTGCCAGCAGCCAAGTGGGACTAGCGGGCTACGAGCAGTACTTC.

This clonotype was recorded at least ten times. This chain uses TRBV6-5 with TRBJ2-7, with TRBD2 matching over 9 bases. The CDR3 is 17 amino acids. Unmatched junction bases numbered 8, after V lost 0 bases and J lost 2 bases. Looked up from germline, CDR1 is MNHEY and CDR2 is SVGAGI. Written as DNA, the CDR3 is TGTGCCAGCAGTTACTCCCTAGCGGGATTAAACCCCTACGAGCAGTACTTC. It codes for CASSYSLAGLNPYEQYF.

There are many counts of this clonotype. V and J are TRBV6-2 or TRBV6-3 and TRBJ1-2; D possibly corresponds to TRBD1 (6 bases). Germline V gives CDR1 MNHEY, CDR2 SVGEGT. Trimming shortened V by 4 bases and J by 4 bases, and 13 bases separated the two germline ends. The CDR3 totals 14 residues. CDR3 DNA: TGTGCCAGCAGTTTCCGTGGACAGTTCTATGGCTACACCTTC. Amino acids: CASSFRGQFYGYTF.

This clonotype was detected ten times or more. The chain combines TRBV2 with TRBJ1-1, with D possibly matching TRBD1 (5 bases). The CDR3 runs 14 residues. CDR1 and CDR2 (germline): SNHLY, FYNNEI. V shed 6 bases and J shed 2 bases, with 13 bases lying between them. The CDR3 protein is CASSRQRTNTEAFF. DNA of the CDR3: TGTGCCAGCAGCAGACAGCGAACCAACACTGAAGCTTTCTTT.

This clonotype was seen repeatedly, ten times or more. J is TRBJ1-2 and V is TRBV12-3 or TRBV12-4; D is unresolved. The V gene lost 2 bases and the J gene lost 8 bases, with 6 bases spanning the gap. This CDR3 has 11 amino acids. In nucleotides, the CDR3 is TGTGCCAGCAGTTTACACGGGGGCTACACCTTC. Amino acids: CASSLHGGYTF.

This clonotype has ten or more counts. The chain is built from TRBV11-2 and TRBJ2-5, with 15 bases that match TRBD2. V lost 5 bases, J lost 1 base, and 8 bases stayed unmatched. CDR1 SGHAT and CDR2 FQNNGV come from the germline V gene. The CDR3 runs 18 residues. CDR3 residues: CASSRQPGLAGGQETQYF. In DNA form, the CDR3 reads TGTGCCAGCAGCCGACAGCCGGGACTAGCGGGGGGCCAAGAGACCCAGTACTTC.

The sample holds many counts of this clonotype. The rearrangement joins TRBV5-5 to TRBJ1-5; a possible D gene is TRBD1 (5 bases). CDR3 length: 16 amino acids. V was pared by 1 base and J by 5 bases, with 16 bases between. CDR1 is SGHKS, CDR2 YYEKEE, per germline (reference sequence). CDR3 amino acids: CASSLHRGSADQPQHF. The CDR3 DNA reads as TGTGCCAGCAGCTTGCATCGGGGGTCGGCGGATCAGCCCCAGCATTTT.

This clonotype has a single count. This chain uses TRBV7-9 with TRBJ2-7; 8 bases are a match to TRBD1. Germline V gene sequence: CDR1 SEHNR, CDR2 FQNEAQ (reference sequence). Unmatched junction bases numbered 8, after V lost 5 bases and J lost 2 bases. The CDR3 covers 15 residues. This CDR3 is CASSPPVTGAYEQYF. In nucleotides, the CDR3 is TGTGCCAGCAGCCCCCCGGTGACAGGGGCCTACGAGCAGTACTTC. The entire variable domain, with the rest obtained from reference TRBV7-9 and TRBJ2-7, is as follows: DTGVSQNPRHKITKRGQNVTFRCDPISEHNRLYWYRQTLGQGPEFLTYFQNEAQLEKSRLLSDRFSAERPKGSFSTLEIQRTEQGDSAMYLCASSPPVTGAYEQYFGPGTRLTVT.

This clonotype was counted ten times or more. V and J are TRBV20-1 and TRBJ1-5, with 9 nucleotides matching TRBD1. The CDR3 spans 16 residues. The V gene's germline CDR1 is DFQATT and CDR2 SNEGSKA (reference sequence). Losses at the gene ends were 2 bases for V and 3 bases for J; bases not matched to a gene: 8. The CDR3 sequence: CSARRGTGRLNQPQHF. The CDR3 nucleotides are TGCAGTGCTAGAAGAGGGACAGGGAGACTCAATCAGCCCCAGCATTTT.

This clonotype was detected many times. V gene TRBV30 combines with J gene TRBJ1-2; 8 bases align to TRBD1. This CDR3 comprises 13 residues. The V segment lost 1 base and the J segment 5 bases; nucleotides outside the gene matches: 3. Germline-derived CDR1 and CDR2 are GTSNPN and SVGIG (reference sequence). The DNA of the CDR3 is TGTGCCTGGAGTGAGGGGACAGGATATGGCTACACCTTC. Its translation: CAWSEGTGYGYTF.

This clonotype was seen repeatedly, ten times or more. The chain combines TRBV7-2 with TRBJ2-4; the D is unclear. With 5 bases removed from V and 0 bases from J, the gap between germline ends came to 14 bases. This CDR3 region has 16 residues. Germline V CDR1 and CDR2: SGHTA, FQGNSA. The CDR3 region is CASSRGRILAKNIQYF. The CDR3 DNA sequence: TGTGCCAGCAGCCGAGGACGGATACTAGCCAAAAACATTCAGTACTTC.

The table lists this clonotype with many counts. This chain uses TRBV28 with TRBJ1-6; D gene ambiguous. V was clipped by 5 bases and J by 9 bases, with 14 bases between them. The CDR3 has 14 amino acids. The V gene's germline CDR1 is MDHEN and CDR2 SYDVKM. The CDR3 DNA reads as TGTGCCAGCAGTCTCCATATTAGAGGTTCACCCCTCCACTTT. This encodes CASSLHIRGSPLHF.

This clonotype has ten or more counts. This chain connects TRBV12-3 or TRBV12-4 to TRBJ2-2, with unresolved D. The CDR3 contains 18 residues. The germline V and J ends were trimmed by 4 bases and 6 bases, with 24 bases remaining between them. Here the CDR3 reads CASSWRPLGLLSAGELFF. The DNA for the CDR3 is TGTGCCAGCAGTTGGCGACCGCTAGGGTTGTTGAGCGCCGGGGAGCTGTTTTTT.

This clonotype was recorded at least ten times. This sequence joins TRBV6-1 and TRBJ2-7; D is ambiguous. Trimming left V 4 bases short and J 3 bases short, with 10 bases between. CDR3 size: 13 residues. The germline gives CDR1 MNHNS, CDR2 SASEGT. Here the CDR3 reads CASSVGSIYEQYF. CDR3 sequence (DNA): TGTGCCAGCAGTGTGGGCTCCATCTACGAGCAGTACTTC.

The chain has TRBV19 and TRBJ1-2; D not certain. Trimming shortened V by 3 bases and J by 6 bases, and 5 bases separated the two germline ends. Germline V gene sequence: CDR1 LNHDA, CDR2 SQIVND (reference sequence). The CDR3 totals 11 residues. CDR3 bases: TGTGCCAGTAGTATCTTCAATGGCTACACCTTC. Encoded protein: CASSIFNGYTF.

This chain uses TRBV30 with TRBJ2-2; TRBD2 agrees at 7 bases. This CDR3 is built from 15 residues. CDR1 and CDR2 from the germline V gene are GTSNPN and SVGIG (reference sequence). V shed 0 bases, J shed 5 bases, and the junction held 6 bases outside the gene matches. CDR3: CAWSVLGGSTGELFF. The DNA of the CDR3 is TGTGCCTGGAGTGTACTGGGGGGGAGTACCGGGGAGCTGTTTTTT.

This clonotype was detected a few times. This chain uses TRBV2 with TRBJ2-7; 8 bases fit TRBD2. Germline V gene lookup returns CDR1 SNHLY and CDR2 FYNNEI. Trimming took 7 bases from V and 4 from J; bases not matched to a gene: 12. The CDR3 loop spans 15 amino acids. CDR3 nucleotides: TGTGCCAGCACGCCGGGGGGGGGCCGCGGATACGAGCAGTACTTC. Residues: CASTPGGGRGYEQYF.

Ten or more counts support this clonotype. The J gene is TRBJ1-1, the V gene TRBV12-3 or TRBV12-4; TRBD1 matches 9 bases. The CDR3 spans 15 residues. V gave up 6 bases and J gave up 1 base; unmatched junction bases: 6. CDR3 coding DNA: TGTGCCAGCAGCCGCCGACAGGGGGGGAACACTGAAGCTTTCTTT. Encoded protein: CASSRRQGGNTEAFF.

With regard to this clonotype: Being one base from a much bigger clone, this may be a read error. This chain connects TRBV6-1 to TRBJ2-2; 7 bases align to TRBD1. This CDR3 contains 14 residues. The V segment lost 9 bases and the J segment 7 bases; nucleotides outside the gene matches: 11. Germline values: CDR1 MNHNS, CDR2 SASEGT. The chain's CDR3 is CASCDREAIGELFF. Written as DNA, the CDR3 is TGTGCCAGTTGCGACAGGGAAGCAATCGGGGAGCTGTTTTTT.

This clonotype has just a few counts. The gene calls are TRBV30 and TRBJ1-5; D possibly corresponds to TRBD1 (5 bases). V was shortened by 0 bases and J by 4 bases, with 13 bases between the two germline ends. Germline V lookup: CDR1 GTSNPN, CDR2 SVGIG (reference sequence). This CDR3 spans 15 amino acids. For the CDR3, the DNA is TGTGCCTGGAGTGTACAAGGGGCGCCGAATCAGCCCCAGCATTTT. Residues: CAWSVQGAPNQPQHF.

This clonotype was seen a handful of times. The chain couples TRBV6-2 or TRBV6-3 to TRBJ1-5; no definite D call. V was shortened by 0 bases and J by 3 bases, with 21 bases between the two germline ends. CDR3 size: 19 residues. Germline loops: CDR1 MNHEY, CDR2 SVGEGT. The CDR3 loop reads CASSYSKAPLPLFNQPQHF. The CDR3 nucleotides read TGTGCCAGCAGTTACTCGAAGGCACCGCTTCCCCTTTTCAATCAGCCCCAGCATTTT.

This clonotype was picked up many times. The genes are TRBV6-1 and TRBJ1-1; possibly TRBD1 for D (6 bases). The CDR3 sequence is 15 residues long. The germline V and J ends were trimmed by 5 bases and 0 bases, with 13 bases remaining between them. Germline V gene lookup returns CDR1 MNHNS and CDR2 SASEGT. In DNA, the CDR3 is TGTGCCAGCAGTACCTGGACAGTCTTGAACACTGAAGCTTTCTTT. This gives the protein CASSTWTVLNTEAFF.

Regarding this clonotype: At one of its ends the junction is not consistent with the germline gene, which may arise from a read error. V is TRBV6-5 and J is TRBJ2-5, with a possible D match to TRBD1 (6 bases). CDR1 is MNHEY, CDR2 SVGAGI, per germline. CDR3 length: 15 residues. As DNA, the CDR3 is TGTGCCAGCAGTTACGAGAGGACAGTCCAAGAGACCCAGGACTTC. As protein: CASSYERTVQETQDF.

This clonotype was seen only a few times. The V gene is TRBV20-1, the J gene TRBJ1-5, with 8 nucleotides matching TRBD1. Per the germline V gene, CDR1 is DFQATT and CDR2 is SNEGSKA (reference sequence). J was trimmed by 0 bases and V by 5 bases; bases with no gene match: 6. The CDR3 covers 15 residues. CDR3 in amino acids: CSAGWTGNSNQPQHF. The CDR3 nucleotides read TGCAGTGCTGGATGGACAGGGAATAGCAATCAGCCCCAGCATTTT.

The rearrangement links TRBV20-1 to TRBJ2-7; 8 bases are a match to TRBD1. The CDR3 covers 14 residues. Germline V gives CDR1 DFQATT, CDR2 SNEGSKA (reference sequence). V was pared by 6 bases and J by 6 bases, with 13 bases of the junction left unmatched. The CDR3 DNA sequence: TGCAGTGCCCCCGGACAGGGTTATTTTGGCGAGCAGTACTTC. Its protein product is CSAPGQGYFGEQYF.

The chain has TRBV10-3 and TRBJ2-7; 8 bases align to TRBD2. The CDR3 is 15 amino acids. Germline CDR1 and CDR2: ENHRY and SYGVKD. V trimming: 2 bases; J trimming: 2 bases; junction bases outside the gene matches: 5. CDR3 amino acids: CAISEILAGTYEQYF. In DNA, the CDR3 is TGTGCCATCAGTGAGATCCTAGCGGGTACCTACGAGCAGTACTTC.